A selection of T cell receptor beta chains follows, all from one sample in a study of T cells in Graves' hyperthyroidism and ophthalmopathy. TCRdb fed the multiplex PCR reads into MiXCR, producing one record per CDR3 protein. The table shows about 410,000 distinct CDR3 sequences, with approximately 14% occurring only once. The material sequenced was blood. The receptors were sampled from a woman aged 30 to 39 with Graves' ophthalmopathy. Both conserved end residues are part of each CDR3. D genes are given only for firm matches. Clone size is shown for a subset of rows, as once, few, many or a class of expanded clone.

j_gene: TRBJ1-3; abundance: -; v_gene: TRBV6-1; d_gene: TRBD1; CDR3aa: CASSAPVQGSPGNTIYF; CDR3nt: TGTGCCAGCAGTGCCCCCGTACAGGGGAGCCCTGGAAACACCATATATTTT
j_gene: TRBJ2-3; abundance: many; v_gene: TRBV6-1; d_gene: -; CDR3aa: CASSEGEVSTDTQYF; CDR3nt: TGTGCCAGCAGTGAAGGGGAAGTGAGCACAGATACGCAGTATTTT
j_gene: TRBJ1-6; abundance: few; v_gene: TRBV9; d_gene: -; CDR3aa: CASSPSGRNNSPLHF; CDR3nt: TGTGCCAGCAGCCCCAGCGGACGGAACAATTCACCCCTCCACTTT
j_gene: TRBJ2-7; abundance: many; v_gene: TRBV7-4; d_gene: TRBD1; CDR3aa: CASRDTDRGDYEQYF; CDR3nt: TGTGCCAGCAGGGATACCGACAGGGGGGACTACGAGCAGTACTTC
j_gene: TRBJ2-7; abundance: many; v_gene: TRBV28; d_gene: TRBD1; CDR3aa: CASSFQGASYEQYF; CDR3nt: TGTGCCAGCAGTTTCCAGGGGGCATCCTACGAGCAGTACTTC
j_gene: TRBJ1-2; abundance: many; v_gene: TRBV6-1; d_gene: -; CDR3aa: CASSEGQNYGYTF; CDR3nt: TGTGCCAGCAGTGAAGGCCAGAACTATGGCTACACCTTC
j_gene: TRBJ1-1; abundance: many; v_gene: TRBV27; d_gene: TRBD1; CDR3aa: CASNPEGQGRAEAFF; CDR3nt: TGTGCCAGCAACCCAGAGGGACAGGGGAGAGCTGAAGCTTTCTTT
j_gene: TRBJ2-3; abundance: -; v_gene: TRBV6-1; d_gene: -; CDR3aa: CASSEEDLDTDTQYF; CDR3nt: TGTGCCAGCAGTGAAGAGGACTTAGACACAGATACGCAGTATTTT
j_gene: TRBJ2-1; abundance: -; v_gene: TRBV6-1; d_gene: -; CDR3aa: CASSLHEQFF; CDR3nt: TGTGCCAGCTCTCTCCATGAGCAGTTCTTC
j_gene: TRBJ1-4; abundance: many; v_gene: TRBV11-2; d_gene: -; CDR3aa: CASSLASLVTTNEKLFF; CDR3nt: TGTGCCAGCAGCTTAGCTTCACTGGTAACAACTAATGAAAAACTGTTTTTT